This T cell receptor beta chain came from a study of CD8 T cells in ankylosing spondylitis. Germline V gene sequence: CDR1 MNHEY, CDR2 SVGAGI. Losses at the gene ends were 4 bases for V and 2 bases for J; bases not matched to a gene: 6. This CDR3 region has 15 residues. This clonotype was seen many times. Quantitative 5'-RACE was performed with molecular barcodes, and it yielded the TCR beta libraries. One entry per CDR3 protein results from TCRdb running MiXCR on the 5' RACE reads. The sample records about 52,000 distinct CDR3 sequences, 6.5% to 9% being singletons. The sequencing input was blood, either unsorted or a sorted T cell fraction (not recorded which). The receptor's source is a female donor with ankylosing spondylitis or in good health (not recorded which). V gene TRBV6-5 combines with J gene TRBJ2-3, with 7 bases identical to TRBD1. Here the CDR3 DNA reads TGTGCCAGCAGTTTGACAGGGTTCATCACAGATACGCAGTATTTT. It codes for CASSLTGFITDTQYF.